Below, 14 T cell receptor beta chains from the same sample are listed, as sequenced in a study of cytomegalovirus exposure and HLA in healthy donors. Primers included in the PCR were 60 Vbeta and 13 Jbeta primers. Assay: immunoSEQ multiplex PCR; the TCRdb copy retains only in-frame clones and omits some. The data show just over 95,000 clones, with 78% seen just once and approximately 4% held by the top ten. The material sequenced was PBMCs. The receptors derive from a middle-aged woman in good health and CMV-seropositive.

There are many counts of this clone. This chain connects TRBV5-1 to TRBJ2-7; the match to TRBD1 covers 10 bases. Looked up from germline, CDR1 is SGHRS and CDR2 is YFSETQ. This CDR3 contains 14 residues. The trim removed 3 bases at V and 3 bases at J, leaving 3 bases unmatched. As DNA, the CDR3 is TGCGCCAGCAGCTCAGGACAGGGGGGCTACGAGCAGTACTTC. Residues: CASSSGQGGYEQYF.

Comments on this clone: This sample includes further DNA sequences coding for the same CDR3. The genes are TRBV6-1 and TRBJ1-1; D is unclear. The CDR3 length is 14 residues. Looked up from germline, CDR1 is MNHNS and CDR2 is SASEGT. V gave up 1 base and J gave up 3 bases, with 9 bases separating them. CDR3 DNA: TGTGCCAGCAGTGAAGGAGGTGAACACACTGAAGCTTTCTTT. It translates to CASSEGGEHTEAFF.

The chain links TRBV29-1 to TRBJ1-4; 11 bases map to TRBD1. Per the germline V gene, CDR1 is SQVTM and CDR2 is ANQGSEA. V shed 7 bases and J 10 bases; nucleotides not matched to a gene: 8. The CDR3 runs to 13 residues. The CDR3 is CSARTGGEGKLFF. The CDR3 coding sequence is TGCAGCGCCCGGACAGGGGGCGAGGGAAAACTGTTTTTT.

The rearrangement links TRBV4-1 to TRBJ1-4, with D uncertain. Between the trimmed V and J ends, which lost 2 bases and 3 bases, there was a span of 10 bases. The CDR3 is made up of 15 amino acids. CDR1 and CDR2 from the germline V gene are MGHRA and YSYEKL. This CDR3 reads CASSQPLSANEKLFF. The CDR3 DNA reads as TGCGCCAGCAGCCAACCCCTCAGTGCTAATGAAAAACTGTTTTTT.

This clone was recorded a few times. V is TRBV9 and J is TRBJ2-7, with 8 nucleotides matching TRBD1. The CDR3 is made up of 14 amino acids. Germline V gene sequence: CDR1 SGDLS, CDR2 YYNGEE. V lost 0 bases and J lost 5; bases outside the gene matches: 4. The CDR3 DNA follows: TGTGCCAGCAGCGTAGTCTCGACAGGGGACGAGCAGTACTTC. Translation gives CASSVVSTGDEQYF.

The chain couples TRBV5-4 to TRBJ2-3, with D unresolved. The V end was cut by 0 bases, the J end by 2 bases, with 4 bases between. Per germline, CDR1 SGHNT and CDR2 YYREEE (reference sequence). The CDR3 has 13 residues. Here the CDR3 reads CASSLDYTDTQYF. The CDR3 DNA is TGTGCCAGCAGCTTGGACTACACAGATACGCAGTATTTT.

This clone was seen more than once but under ten times. V gene TRBV19 combines with J gene TRBJ2-2, with a weak D call TRBD2 (6 bases). V lost 4 bases to trimming and J lost 4 bases, with 13 bases between them. Germline CDR1 LNHDA, CDR2 SQIVND (reference sequence). CDR3 size: 15 residues. Written as DNA, the CDR3 is TGTGCCAGTAGTAAGGGGCAGGGAGGCACCGGGGAGCTGTTTTTT. Its protein is CASSKGQGGTGELFF. The entire variable domain, with the rest obtained from reference TRBV19 and TRBJ2-2, is as follows: DGGITQSPKYLFRKEGQNVTLSCEQNLNHDAMYWYRQDPGQGLRLIYYSQIVNDFQKGDIAEGYSVSREKKESFPLTVTSAQKNPTAFYLCASSKGQGGTGELFFGEGSRLTVL.

V and J are TRBV6-5 and TRBJ1-3, with a possible D match to TRBD1 (6 bases). The CDR3 consists of 13 residues. V lost 2 bases and J lost 7, with 9 bases in between. The V gene's germline CDR1 is MNHEY and CDR2 SVGAGI. DNA for the CDR3: TGTGCCAGCAGTTACGTTCAGGGGAACACCATATATTTT. Protein: CASSYVQGNTIYF.

The chain recombines TRBV2 with TRBJ2-2; 8 bases align to TRBD2. The germline CDR1 and CDR2 sequences are SNHLY and FYNNEI. The CDR3 has 14 amino acids. The J segment lost 5 bases and the V segment lost 8 bases, leaving 7 bases of the junction unmatched. CDR3 sequence (DNA): TGTGCCAGCGGGGACGGGAGGGTTACCGGGGAGCTGTTTTTT. This gives the protein CASGDGRVTGELFF. Together with reference TRBV2 and TRBJ2-2, the CDR3 gives the full variable domain: EPEVTQTPSHQVTQMGQEVILRCVPISNHLYFYWYRQILGQKVEFLVSFYNNEISEKSEIFDDQFSVERPDGSNFTLKIRSTKLEDSAMYFCASGDGRVTGELFFGEGSRLTVL.

The genes are TRBV2 and TRBJ2-6; D possibly corresponds to TRBD1 (6 bases). There are 17 residues in the CDR3. Germline lookup yields CDR1 SNHLY and CDR2 FYNNEI. With 1 base removed from V and 1 base from J, the gap between germline ends came to 11 bases. CDR3: CASSEGTVASGANVLTF. The CDR3 DNA sequence: TGTGCCAGCAGTGAAGGGACAGTTGCATCTGGGGCCAACGTCCTGACTTTC.

V is TRBV28 and J is TRBJ2-7; D ambiguous. The CDR3 spans 12 residues. V was pared by 3 bases and J by 1 base, with 4 bases between. Per germline, CDR1 MDHEN and CDR2 SYDVKM. The CDR3 is CASSFSSYEQYF. Here the CDR3 DNA reads TGTGCCAGCAGTTTTAGTTCCTACGAGCAGTACTTC.

This chain uses TRBV2 with TRBJ2-1, with TRBD1 matching 7 bases. V shed 6 bases, J shed 6 bases, and the junction held 11 bases outside the gene matches. Germline CDR1 is SNHLY and CDR2 is FYNNEI. CDR3 length: 15 amino acids. The CDR3 sequence is CASRLDRDVGNEQFF. The CDR3 nucleotides are TGTGCCAGCAGACTCGACAGGGATGTTGGCAATGAGCAGTTCTTC. Using reference TRBV2 and TRBJ2-1 for the parts outside the CDR3, the full variable domain is EPEVTQTPSHQVTQMGQEVILRCVPISNHLYFYWYRQILGQKVEFLVSFYNNEISEKSEIFDDQFSVERPDGSNFTLKIRSTKLEDSAMYFCASRLDRDVGNEQFFGPGTRLTVL.

The chain couples TRBV29-1 to TRBJ2-7, with 7 bases matching TRBD1. CDR1 SQVTM and CDR2 ANQGSEA come from the germline V gene. Trimming at V came to 5 bases and at J to 3 bases, leaving 7 bases not matched to a gene. This CDR3 contains 13 residues. The DNA for the CDR3 is TGCAGCGTTACGAGGCAGGGGGACTACGAGCAGTACTTC. Protein product: CSVTRQGDYEQYF.

J is TRBJ2-4 and V is TRBV5-6; D is perhaps TRBD1 (5 bases). The V gene's germline CDR1 is SGHDT and CDR2 YYEEEE. Trimming cost V 2 bases and J 0 bases, with 9 bases left between them. This CDR3 comprises 15 residues. CDR3 bases: TGTGCCAGCAGCTTTGGGGCCCTAGCCAAAAACATTCAGTACTTC. This encodes CASSFGALAKNIQYF.